Below are 25 T cell receptor beta chains sequenced from a single sample in a study of monozygotic twins with inflammatory bowel disease. TCRdb derives one entry per CDR3 protein from the 5' RACE reads, leaving out DNA. Its table lists tens of thousands of distinct CDR3 sequences. The sequenced material came from blood. Receptors were obtained from a human donor with ulcerative colitis or Crohn's disease, or a healthy co-twin of an affected twin (not recorded which).

The chain is built from TRBV12-3 or TRBV12-4 and TRBJ1-1; the D call of TRBD1 rests on TCRdb alone, since no DNA is present to check it. The CDR3 has 12 amino acids. The CDR3 sequence is CASRSQGVEAFF.

The J gene is TRBJ2-2, the V gene TRBV5-1. CDR3 size: 14 residues. Germline CDR1 SGHRS, CDR2 YFSETQ. CDR3 residues: CASSLDPNTGELFF.

The chain has TRBV10-3 and TRBJ2-7; TCRdb indicates TRBD1, and absent DNA this call remains unverified. The length of the CDR3 is 13 residues. In germline, CDR1 is ENHRY, CDR2 SYGVKD. Here the CDR3 reads CAISADRDSEQYF.

The chain couples TRBV27 to TRBJ1-2; TCRdb gives TRBD1 as the D gene, but with no DNA this cannot be confirmed. The CDR3 sequence is 15 residues long. The germline V gene encodes CDR1 MNHEY and CDR2 SMNVEV (reference sequence). The CDR3 loop is CASSSLAGTFYGYTF.

The chain carries TRBV19 and TRBJ1-5. This CDR3 contains 15 residues. Germline V gene lookup returns CDR1 LNHDA and CDR2 SQIVND (reference sequence). This CDR3 reads CASSINRARDQPQHF.

This chain connects TRBV6-1 to TRBJ2-1; there is no DNA to check the TCRdb D call of TRBD2. The CDR3 runs to 16 residues. Germline CDR1 reads MNHNS; CDR2 reads SASEGT. The CDR3 here is CASSSGEAGGLNEQFF.

V gene TRBV20-1 combines with J gene TRBJ2-1; TCRdb's D gene call, TRBD1, goes unchecked for lack of DNA. The CDR3 has 11 amino acids. Looked up from germline, CDR1 is DFQATT and CDR2 is SNEGSKA (reference sequence). The CDR3 region is CSANRAHEQFF.

This chain links TRBV5-1 with TRBJ2-7; absent DNA, TCRdb's TRBD1 call cannot be checked. Per the germline V gene, CDR1 is SGHRS and CDR2 is YFSETQ. This CDR3 comprises 14 residues. This CDR3 is CASRPGTGGDEQYF.

The V call is TRBV5-5, the J call TRBJ2-7; TCRdb calls TRBD1, which cannot be checked without DNA. The germline V gene encodes CDR1 SGHKS and CDR2 YYEKEE (reference sequence). This CDR3 is 14 amino acids long. The CDR3 reads CASSSPGQGYEQYF.

This chain joins TRBV12-3 or TRBV12-4 and TRBJ1-2; there is no DNA to check the TCRdb D call of TRBD1. The CDR3 covers 13 residues. The CDR3 protein is CASRRQGEVGYTF.

The chain joins TRBV5-1 to TRBJ2-7; TCRdb names TRBD1, which stays unverified in the absence of DNA. The CDR3 totals 15 residues. Per germline, CDR1 SGHRS and CDR2 YFSETQ. CDR3 sequence reads: CASSFDSQGAYEQYF.

The chain carries TRBV12-3 or TRBV12-4 and TRBJ1-5; TCRdb outputs TRBD1, but without DNA this stays unchecked. This CDR3 is 13 amino acids long. The CDR3 here is CASSADRVQPQHF.

J is TRBJ2-7 and V is TRBV10-3; TCRdb gives TRBD2 as the D gene, but with no DNA this cannot be confirmed. The germline gives CDR1 ENHRY, CDR2 SYGVKD. CDR3 size: 14 residues. This CDR3 reads CAIIPGTSGGAISF.

The chain links TRBV20-1 to TRBJ1-5; absent DNA, TCRdb's TRBD1 call cannot be checked. The CDR3 is 13 amino acids. Germline lookup yields CDR1 DFQATT and CDR2 SNEGSKA (reference sequence). The CDR3 is CSARNRGSQPQHF.

The rearrangement links TRBV18 to TRBJ2-1; the D gene TCRdb calls, TRBD1, cannot be checked with no DNA. The CDR3 has 17 residues. Germline V gene sequence: CDR1 KGHSH, CDR2 LQKENI. This CDR3 reads CASSPPQGIRSYNEQFF.

The rearrangement joins TRBV7-6 to TRBJ2-1; the TCRdb call, TRBD1, lacks DNA for checking. This CDR3 is built from 14 residues. Germline CDR1 SGHVS, CDR2 FNYEAQ. This CDR3 reads CASSPQTGGNEQFF.

The CDR3 protein is CASTPVRDRGYPGANVLTF. The chain has TRBV12-3 or TRBV12-4 and TRBJ2-6; TCRdb designates TRBD1, a call that cannot be tested without DNA. The length of the CDR3 is 19 residues.

The rearrangement uses TRBV20-1 and TRBJ2-5; TCRdb indicates TRBD1, and absent DNA this call remains unverified. The germline CDR1 and CDR2 sequences are DFQATT and SNEGSKA (reference sequence). The CDR3 runs 14 residues. CDR3 in amino acids: CSATGTQVQETQYF.

The V call is TRBV20-1, the J call TRBJ2-2; TCRdb proposes TRBD1, but this gene call is untestable without DNA. The CDR3 covers 14 residues. The germline V gene has CDR1 DFQATT and CDR2 SNEGSKA (reference sequence). The CDR3 region is CSAREGRGRGELFF.

V usage is TRBV7-9 and J usage is TRBJ1-6; TCRdb's D call, TRBD1, is unchecked because there is no DNA. The V gene's germline CDR1 is SEHNR and CDR2 FQNEAQ (reference sequence). This CDR3 comprises 14 residues. The CDR3 here is CASSVDSNNSPLHF.

CDR3: CASSSPPRDRDYNEQFF. The chain recombines TRBV12-3 or TRBV12-4 with TRBJ2-1; TCRdb gives TRBD1 as the D gene, but with no DNA this cannot be confirmed. This CDR3 comprises 17 residues.

The V call is TRBV27, the J call TRBJ1-6; TCRdb proposes TRBD1, but this gene call is untestable without DNA. This CDR3 is built from 13 residues. Germline values: CDR1 MNHEY, CDR2 SMNVEV (reference sequence). The CDR3 sequence is CAISLGRDSPLHF.

V and J are TRBV11-2 and TRBJ1-3. The CDR3 runs 16 residues. CDR1 SGHAT and CDR2 FQNNGV come from the germline V gene. The CDR3 sequence: CASSPTVGGSGNTIYF.

The chain employs TRBV5-1 and TRBJ2-3; the TCRdb call, TRBD2, lacks DNA for checking. Germline V CDR1 and CDR2: SGHRS, YFSETQ. CDR3 length: 11 amino acids. The CDR3 protein is CASRGADTQYF.

V is TRBV6-1 and J is TRBJ2-3; the TCRdb call, TRBD2, lacks DNA for checking. This CDR3 spans 15 amino acids. Germline V gives CDR1 MNHNS, CDR2 SASEGT. The CDR3 protein is CASSPASGGKDTQYF.